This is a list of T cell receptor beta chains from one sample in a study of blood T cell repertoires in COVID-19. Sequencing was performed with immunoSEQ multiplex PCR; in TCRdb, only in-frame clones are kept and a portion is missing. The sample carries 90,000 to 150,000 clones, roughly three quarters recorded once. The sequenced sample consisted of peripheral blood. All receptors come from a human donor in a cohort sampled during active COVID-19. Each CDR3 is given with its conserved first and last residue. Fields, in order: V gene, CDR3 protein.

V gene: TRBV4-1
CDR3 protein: CASSQEGERERNEQYF

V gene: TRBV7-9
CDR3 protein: CASTSGNQPQHF

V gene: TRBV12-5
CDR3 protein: CASGLSDTGGEQYF

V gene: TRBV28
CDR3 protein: CASSRTATGMGEKLFF

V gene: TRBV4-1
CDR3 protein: CASSQDTGEYNEQFF

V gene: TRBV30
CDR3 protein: CAWSVRGVGSNQPQHF

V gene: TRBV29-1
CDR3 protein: CSVNGGLAYEQYF

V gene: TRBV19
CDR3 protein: CASSPHARNTEAFF

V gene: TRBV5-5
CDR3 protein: CASRRGRNTEAFF

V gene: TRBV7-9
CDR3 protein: CASSALGHNQPQHF

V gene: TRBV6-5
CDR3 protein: CASSEATEAFF

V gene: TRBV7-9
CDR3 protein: CASSSPYADRVESYGYTF

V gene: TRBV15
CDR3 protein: CATSREGNQAWGVEQYF

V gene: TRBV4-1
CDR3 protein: CASSLQGDDTEAFF

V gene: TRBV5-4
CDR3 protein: CASSLVGQGWNSPLHF

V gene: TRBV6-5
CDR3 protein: CASSRGGGGNEQFF

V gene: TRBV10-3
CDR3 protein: CAIRGGSDEQYF

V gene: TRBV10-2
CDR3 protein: CASSEGGEQYF

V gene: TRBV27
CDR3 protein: CASSFGTGRTEAFF

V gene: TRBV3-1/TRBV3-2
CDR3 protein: CASSRRQSPCEQYF

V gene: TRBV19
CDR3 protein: CASVPGQGYNEQFF

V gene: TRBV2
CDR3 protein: CASRELARSADTQYF

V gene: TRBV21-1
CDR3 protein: CASSKAGTGGYEQYF

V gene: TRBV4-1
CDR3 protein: CASSQAQGNEQYF

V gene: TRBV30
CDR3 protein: CAWSFTGTGGNEQYF

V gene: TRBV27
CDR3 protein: CASRDGDKSAYEQYF

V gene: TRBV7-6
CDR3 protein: CASSLQREGEQYF

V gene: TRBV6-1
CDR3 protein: CASSEEPGQGASGANVLTF

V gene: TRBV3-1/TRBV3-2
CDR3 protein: CASSSRGGATLDEQYF

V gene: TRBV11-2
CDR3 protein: CASSLGQGSSYEQYF

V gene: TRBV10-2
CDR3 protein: CASRIRRENEKLFF

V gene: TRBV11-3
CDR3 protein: CASSTFGTGVGNTIYF

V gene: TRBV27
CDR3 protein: CASSLGQGVEKLFF

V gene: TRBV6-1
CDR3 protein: CASSEGSLRGDYEQYF

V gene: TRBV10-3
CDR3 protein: CAIAGRDSGNTIYF

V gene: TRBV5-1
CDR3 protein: CASSLWGGPDNGYTF

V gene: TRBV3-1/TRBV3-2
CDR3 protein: CASSLTGDRSNSPLHF

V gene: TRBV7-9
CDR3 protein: CASSQLGPQTGAAFF

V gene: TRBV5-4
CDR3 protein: CASSSPGAGGSYEQYF

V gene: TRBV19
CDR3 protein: CASSIGRRNSPLHF

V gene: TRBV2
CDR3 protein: CASRQIRGEKLFF

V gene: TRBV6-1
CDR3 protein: CASSDVGQNTEAFF

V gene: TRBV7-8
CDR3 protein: CASRSFHEQYF

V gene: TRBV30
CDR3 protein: CAWILSGDRVEAFF

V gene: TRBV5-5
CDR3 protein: CASSLGGLLNTEAFF

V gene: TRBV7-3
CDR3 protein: CASSLAPGNTEAFF

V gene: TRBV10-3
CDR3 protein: CAISDPQVQKYF